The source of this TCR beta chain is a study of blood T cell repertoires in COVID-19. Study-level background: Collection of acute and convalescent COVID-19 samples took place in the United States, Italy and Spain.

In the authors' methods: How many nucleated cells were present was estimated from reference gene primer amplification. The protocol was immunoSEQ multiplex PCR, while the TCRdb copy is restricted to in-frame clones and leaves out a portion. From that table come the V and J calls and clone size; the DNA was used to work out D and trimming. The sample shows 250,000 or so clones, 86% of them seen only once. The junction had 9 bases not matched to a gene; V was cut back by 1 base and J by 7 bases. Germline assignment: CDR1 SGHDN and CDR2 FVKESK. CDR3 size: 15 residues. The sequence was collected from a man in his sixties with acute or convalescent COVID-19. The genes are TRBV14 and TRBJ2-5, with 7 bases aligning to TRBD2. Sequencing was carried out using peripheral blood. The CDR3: CASSQVVIGRGTQYF. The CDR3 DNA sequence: TGTGCCAGCAGCCAAGTTGTGATTGGGAGGGGGACCCAGTACTTC.